The next 26 T cell receptor beta chains were all read from a single sample in a study of shared clonotypes between healthy human individuals. The data were produced by immunoSEQ multiplex PCR, yet TCRdb's version contains in-frame clones alone and is incomplete. The sample includes under 550,000 clones, 90% to 97% of them seen just once. The sequencing input was naive CD4+ T cells sorted from blood. The subset denotes: CD45RA+ positively selected. Source of these receptors: a woman between 25 and 40 years old in good health.

The genes are TRBV9 and TRBJ1-3; no definite D call. With 0 bases removed from V and 0 bases from J, the gap between germline ends came to 7 bases. The CDR3 consists of 15 residues. Looked up from germline, CDR1 is SGDLS and CDR2 is YYNGEE. CDR3 bases: TGTGCCAGCAGCGTAGCCCCGGGCTCTGGAAACACCATATATTTT. Amino acid sequence: CASSVAPGSGNTIYF.

This chain links TRBV4-1 with TRBJ2-1; D not certain. V gave up 3 bases and J gave up 5 bases, with 11 bases separating them. Germline CDR1 is MGHRA and CDR2 is YSYEKL. The CDR3 loop spans 14 amino acids. The CDR3 reads CASSHPPRDNEQFF. CDR3 coding DNA: TGCGCCAGCAGCCACCCCCCACGGGACAATGAGCAGTTCTTC.

CDR3 in DNA: TGTGCCAGCAGTTTAGAGGGGCAGCAGTACTTC. It codes for CASSLEGQQYF. This sequence joins TRBV28 and TRBJ2-7; the D gene could be TRBD1 or TRBD2 (5 bases each). The CDR3 length is 11 residues. Between the trimmed V and J ends, which lost 2 bases and 8 bases, there was a span of 7 bases. Looked up from germline, CDR1 is MDHEN and CDR2 is SYDVKM.

The CDR3 bases are TGCGCCAGCAGCTCCGGGACTAGCGGCCAAGAGACCCAGTACTTC. Translation gives CASSSGTSGQETQYF. The chain has TRBV5-1 and TRBJ2-5; TRBD2 matches at 11 bases. CDR3 length: 15 amino acids. Trimming cost V 3 bases and J 1 base; bases outside gene matches: 2. The V gene's germline CDR1 is SGHRS and CDR2 YFSETQ.

This rearrangement joins TRBV18 to TRBJ2-1; 8 nucleotides agree with TRBD1. Germline CDR1 reads KGHSH; CDR2 reads LQKENI. V shed 2 bases, J shed 6 bases, and the junction held 3 bases outside the gene matches. This CDR3 has 14 residues. The CDR3 sequence: CASSPGQGGNEQFF. In DNA form, the CDR3 reads TGTGCCAGCTCACCAGGACAGGGAGGCAATGAGCAGTTCTTC.

This clone has only one observation. The rearrangement uses TRBV7-3 and TRBJ2-1; 9 bases map to TRBD2. Trimming at V came to 5 bases and at J to 4 bases, leaving 3 bases not matched to a gene. Germline assignment: CDR1 SGHTA and CDR2 FQGTGA. This CDR3 is built from 14 residues. CDR3 amino acids: CASSLAGPYNEQFF. CDR3 in DNA: TGTGCCAGCAGCCTAGCGGGACCTTACAATGAGCAGTTCTTC.

The chain carries TRBV5-1 and TRBJ2-2, with 10 bases that match TRBD2. Germline V CDR1 and CDR2: SGHRS, YFSETQ. The CDR3 length is 15 residues. V lost 6 bases, J lost 2 bases, and 4 bases stayed unmatched. This CDR3 is CASKRTSGNTGELFF. The CDR3 nucleotides read TGCGCCAGCAAGAGGACTAGCGGTAACACCGGGGAGCTGTTTTTT. The full variable domain, with the rest looked up from reference TRBV5-1 and TRBJ2-2, is KAGVTQTPRYLIKTRGQQVTLSCSPISGHRSVSWYQQTPGQGLQFLFEYFSETQRNKGNFPGRFSGRQFSNSRSEMNVSTLELGDSALYLCASKRTSGNTGELFFGEGSRLTVL.

The J gene is TRBJ1-5, the V gene TRBV30; D remains unclear. Germline V gives CDR1 GTSNPN, CDR2 SVGIG (reference sequence). The V end lost 2 bases, the J end lost 7 bases, and 18 bases lay between the germline ends. This CDR3 has 15 amino acids. The CDR3 DNA is TGTGCCTGGAGTCTTGCCGGTATCCCGAACCAGCCCCAGCATTTT. The encoded protein is CAWSLAGIPNQPQHF.

The chain joins TRBV28 to TRBJ1-4; D ambiguous. The V and J ends lost 3 bases and 5 bases respectively, with 10 bases between them. The V gene's germline CDR1 is MDHEN and CDR2 SYDVKM. This CDR3 contains 14 residues. This CDR3 is CASSLSTLNEKLFF. The DNA of the CDR3 is TGTGCCAGCAGTTTGTCCACACTCAATGAAAAACTGTTTTTT. Together with reference TRBV28 and TRBJ1-4, the CDR3 gives the full variable domain: DVKVTQSSRYLVKRTGEKVFLECVQDMDHENMFWYRQDPGLGLRLIYFSYDVKMKEKGDIPEGYSVSREKKERFSLILESASTNQTSMYLCASSLSTLNEKLFFGSGTQLSVL.

The chain is built from TRBV21-1 and TRBJ2-7; TRBD1, the table's D call, was not compared with the DNA. TRBV21-1 counts as a pseudogene. CDR3 length: 14 amino acids. CDR3 DNA sequence: TGTGCCAGCCACAGGGGGGGCTCTAGTGGCGAGCAGTACTTC. Protein: CASHRGGSSGEQYF.

This chain links TRBV11-3 with TRBJ2-1, with 9 nucleotides matching TRBD1. Germline assignment: CDR1 SGHNT and CDR2 YENEEA. The ends lost 5 bases at V and 4 bases at J; junction bases unmatched: 6. The CDR3 has 15 residues. In nucleotides, the CDR3 is TGTGCCAGCAGCCTCCCGGGACAGGGATACAATGAGCAGTTCTTC. It is translated as CASSLPGQGYNEQFF.

This clone has only one observation. V and J are TRBV7-5 and TRBJ2-3; TRBD2, the table's D call, lacks a check against the DNA. TRBV7-5 is a known pseudogene. The CDR3 covers 15 residues. DNA for the CDR3: TGTGTCAGAAGCCCGGGTAGCGGGGCCACAGATACGCAGTATTTT. The encoded protein is CVRSPGSGATDTQYF.

The V call is TRBV18, the J call TRBJ2-7, with D hard to call. Germline CDR1 reads KGHSH; CDR2 reads LQKENI. The CDR3 is made up of 16 amino acids. The V and J ends lost 4 bases and 0 bases respectively, with 16 bases between them. In DNA, the CDR3 is TGTGCCAGCTCACTTACAGCCCAAAAGAGCTCCTACGAGCAGTACTTC. Translated, it gives CASSLTAQKSSYEQYF.

The J gene is TRBJ2-7, the V gene TRBV6-5, with a tentative D call TRBD1 (6 bases). Germline V gene sequence: CDR1 MNHEY, CDR2 SVGAGI. V lost 2 bases, J lost 4 bases, and 12 bases lay in between. The CDR3 has 14 residues. CDR3 nucleotide sequence: TGTGCCAGCAGTTACGGGACACGTAGTTACGAGCAGTACTTC. Residues: CASSYGTRSYEQYF.

The rearrangement links TRBV7-6 to TRBJ1-4, with 8 positions matching TRBD1. V was pared by 2 bases and J by 7 bases, with 12 bases of the junction left unmatched. This CDR3 contains 17 residues. Germline V gene lookup returns CDR1 SGHVS and CDR2 FNYEAQ. CDR3 amino acids: CASSLQGAMVFGEKLFF. Here the CDR3 DNA reads TGTGCCAGCAGCTTACAGGGGGCGATGGTTTTTGGTGAAAAACTGTTTTTT.

The V gene is TRBV6-5, the J gene TRBJ2-7, with a possible D match to TRBD1 (5 bases). Trimming removed 0 bases at V and 9 bases at J, with 12 bases between. The CDR3 has 13 residues. Germline-derived CDR1 and CDR2 are MNHEY and SVGAGI. CDR3 sequence: CASSYSKTAGQYF. DNA of the CDR3: TGTGCCAGCAGTTACTCGAAGACAGCCGGGCAGTACTTC.

The CDR3 sequence: CASSGGLADSNEQFF. The DNA of the CDR3 is TGTGCCAGCAGTGGGGGACTAGCGGACTCGAATGAGCAGTTCTTC. The chain couples TRBV2 to TRBJ2-1, with 11 bases fitting TRBD2. Looked up from germline, CDR1 is SNHLY and CDR2 is FYNNEI. V lost 4 bases to trimming and J lost 7 bases; unmatched junction nucleotides: 6. The CDR3 spans 15 residues.

This chain joins TRBV2 and TRBJ1-5; 7 bases agree with TRBD1. CDR3 length: 15 amino acids. J lost 1 base, V lost 5 bases, and 5 bases had no gene match. Germline CDR1 reads SNHLY; CDR2 reads FYNNEI. The CDR3 DNA sequence: TGTGCCAGCAGTCGGGACAGCGAAAGCAATCAGCCCCAGCATTTT. Translated, it gives CASSRDSESNQPQHF. Looking up the rest from reference TRBV2 and TRBJ1-5 gives the full variable domain: EPEVTQTPSHQVTQMGQEVILRCVPISNHLYFYWYRQILGQKVEFLVSFYNNEISEKSEIFDDQFSVERPDGSNFTLKIRSTKLEDSAMYFCASSRDSESNQPQHFGDGTRLSIL.

This chain uses TRBV7-9 with TRBJ1-2, with a weak D call TRBD1 (5 bases). This CDR3 region has 15 residues. Germline V gives CDR1 SEHNR, CDR2 FQNEAQ (reference sequence). V lost 3 bases to trimming and J lost 8 bases, with 19 bases between them. The CDR3 nucleotides are TGTGCCAGCAGCTTCGAGACGGGGGTACAATCCGGCTACACCTTC. Protein product: CASSFETGVQSGYTF. Full variable domain (remainder filled in from reference TRBV7-9 and TRBJ1-2): DTGVSQNPRHKITKRGQNVTFRCDPISEHNRLYWYRQTLGQGPEFLTYFQNEAQLEKSRLLSDRFSAERPKGSFSTLEIQRTEQGDSAMYLCASSFETGVQSGYTFGSGTRLTVV.

The chain carries TRBV5-4 and TRBJ2-4; perhaps D is TRBD1 or TRBD2 (7 bases each). With 4 bases removed from V and 14 bases from J, the gap between germline ends came to 19 bases. CDR1 and CDR2 from the germline V gene are SGHNT and YYREEE (reference sequence). This CDR3 comprises 13 residues. The CDR3, as DNA: TGTGCCAGCAGCGCTGGGGAGGGACAGCTCGAGTACTTC. Translation gives CASSAGEGQLEYF.

The rearrangement uses TRBV19 and TRBJ1-4, with D possibly TRBD1 on 5 matching bases. Germline lookup yields CDR1 LNHDA and CDR2 SQIVND (reference sequence). The germline V and J ends were trimmed by 5 bases and 3 bases, with 13 bases remaining between them. CDR3 length equals 15 residues. For the CDR3, the DNA is TGTGCCAGTAGTCAAGACAGCGGGGCTAATGAAAAACTGTTTTTT. This translates into CASSQDSGANEKLFF. Based on the CDR3 plus reference TRBV19 and TRBJ1-4, the full variable domain is DGGITQSPKYLFRKEGQNVTLSCEQNLNHDAMYWYRQDPGQGLRLIYYSQIVNDFQKGDIAEGYSVSREKKESFPLTVTSAQKNPTAFYLCASSQDSGANEKLFFGSGTQLSVL.

The rearrangement joins TRBV6-5 to TRBJ1-1, with 9 bases matching TRBD1. The CDR3 totals 14 residues. With 8 bases clipped from V and 0 bases from J, the junction kept 4 bases outside the gene matches. The germline V gene has CDR1 MNHEY and CDR2 SVGAGI. The CDR3 coding sequence is TGTGCCAGCGGGACAGGGAGGGTGAACACTGAAGCTTTCTTT. Translation: CASGTGRVNTEAFF.

The genes are TRBV28 and TRBJ2-7; no firm D call. Trimming pared 7 bases from V and 1 base from J, leaving 8 bases between. This CDR3 comprises 12 residues. Germline CDR1 reads MDHEN; CDR2 reads SYDVKM. The CDR3 DNA is TGTGCCAGCAACACACCGTCCTACGAGCAGTACTTC. Translating gives CASNTPSYEQYF.

This sequence joins TRBV28 and TRBJ2-7; possible D gene TRBD1, 6 bases. This CDR3 has 16 amino acids. V dropped 6 bases and J dropped 4 bases, with 22 bases sitting between them. The V gene's germline CDR1 is MDHEN and CDR2 SYDVKM. This CDR3 reads CASRFSTRQGRYEQYF. CDR3 coding DNA: TGTGCCAGCAGATTCTCGACTCGGCAGGGGAGATACGAGCAGTACTTC.

The chain uses TRBV6-1 and TRBJ2-1, with D possibly being TRBD1 (5 bases). V was pared by 6 bases and J by 7 bases, with 16 bases between. Germline loops: CDR1 MNHNS, CDR2 SASEGT. The CDR3 is 14 amino acids. CDR3 residues: CASRSDLRVNEQFF. CDR3 in DNA: TGTGCCAGCAGATCGGACCTCAGGGTAAATGAGCAGTTCTTC.

The chain employs TRBV6-6 and TRBJ2-7; D could derive from TRBD1 or TRBD2 (5 bases each). The CDR3 runs to 15 residues. CDR1 and CDR2 (germline): MNHNY, SVGAGI (reference sequence). The germline V and J ends were trimmed by 2 bases and 7 bases, with 18 bases remaining between them. CDR3 loop: CASSYNRDDSWEQYF. The CDR3 nucleotides are TGTGCCAGCAGTTACAATAGGGACGACTCGTGGGAGCAGTACTTC.